This T cell receptor (beta chain) appears in the sequencing data of a study of post-analysis software for immune sequencing data. The TCR beta cDNA libraries carried unique molecular identifiers. TCRdb re-called the PCR reads with MiXCR, one entry per CDR3 protein. The data hold more than 450,000 distinct CDR3 sequences, with approximately 31% observed a single time. The sequence came from a girl aged 2 to 17 with multiple sclerosis. The sequenced sample consisted of blood.

CDR3 nucleotide sequence: TGTGCCAGCAGCTTAGCCCCTAGCGGGGTCTCCGATGAGCAGTTCTTC. It translates to CASSLAPSGVSDEQFF. The V gene is TRBV7-6, the J gene TRBJ2-1, with 9 bases aligning to TRBD2. Trimming took 0 bases from V and 8 from J; bases not matched to a gene: 8. Germline values: CDR1 SGHVS, CDR2 FNYEAQ. The CDR3 is made up of 16 amino acids.